This T cell receptor (beta chain) originates from a study of T cell repertoires in cytomegalovirus infection. Notes on this clonotype: What it binds is unknown.

The V gene end was trimmed by 0 bases and the J gene end by 4 bases; junction bases not matched to a gene: 2. Germline CDR1 is SGHRS and CDR2 is YFSETQ. This CDR3 has 14 amino acids. One entry per CDR3 protein results from TCRdb running MiXCR on the reads. The table records about 890,000 distinct CDR3 sequences, less than 40% of them present only once. The TCR sequence derives from a human donor in good health (CMV status not recorded). Some clones in this sample may be carry-over from other donors' samples. V gene TRBV5-1 combines with J gene TRBJ2-3, with TRBD2 identical over 7 bases. This sample comprised cultured CD8+ T cells from PBMCs, obtained from culture after CMV antigen stimulation. The CDR3 DNA is TGCGCCAGCAGCTTGGTCGGACTAGCAGATACGCAGTATTTT. This encodes CASSLVGLADTQYF.